The 10 T cell receptor beta chains reported below all come from one sample, sequenced in a study of blood T cell repertoires in COVID-19. Assay: immunoSEQ multiplex PCR; the TCRdb copy retains only in-frame clones and omits some. The table shows some 160,000 clones, with around 81% occurring only once. The source material was peripheral blood. These receptors all stem from a man aged 70 or older who had recovered from COVID-19.

The chain joins TRBV29-1 to TRBJ1-2; TRBD1 is a possible D gene (5 bases). The CDR3 is 13 residues long. Germline V gene data show CDR1 as SQVTM and CDR2 as ANQGSEA. Deletions cut 1 base from V and 6 bases from J, with 12 bases between. The CDR3 DNA is TGCAGCGTTGAAGTGGTGGCAGGGCATGGCTACACCTTC. This encodes CSVEVVAGHGYTF.

This chain connects TRBV7-8 to TRBJ1-5; D unclear. Deletions cut 1 base from V and 6 bases from J, with 16 bases between. There are 16 residues in the CDR3. Germline-derived CDR1 and CDR2 are SGHVS and FQNEAQ. CDR3 coding DNA: TGTGCCAGCAGCTTAGGCACAAAATTGGCCCGTCAGCCCCAGCATTTT. Translation: CASSLGTKLARQPQHF.

This clone has only one observation. This chain joins TRBV15 and TRBJ2-2; D may be TRBD1 (5 bases). CDR3 length: 16 residues. V dropped 0 bases and J dropped 6 bases, with 14 bases sitting between them. The germline CDR1 and CDR2 sequences are LNHNV and YYDKDF (reference sequence). The CDR3 DNA sequence: TGTGCCACCAGCAGAGATTTGCAGGGTAACGCCGGGGAGCTGTTTTTT. Protein product: CATSRDLQGNAGELFF.

The chain uses TRBV19 and TRBJ2-7, with TRBD2 as a possible D gene (6 bases). The V gene's germline CDR1 is LNHDA and CDR2 SQIVND (reference sequence). Trimming stripped 2 bases from V and 2 bases from J, with 13 bases between. The CDR3 consists of 15 residues. The CDR3 region has the DNA TGTGCCAGTAGTATAACCGGGACTTCCACCTACGAGCAGTACTTC. Its protein product is CASSITGTSTYEQYF.

CDR3 residues: CASNGQPQETQYF. The CDR3, as DNA: TGTGCCAGCAACGGACAGCCCCAAGAGACCCAGTACTTC. The chain recombines TRBV12-3 or TRBV12-4 with TRBJ2-5, with a possible D match to TRBD1 (6 bases). There are 13 residues in the CDR3. With 7 bases removed from V and 1 base from J, the gap between germline ends came to 10 bases.

The gene calls are TRBV19 and TRBJ1-4; TRBD1 matches 7 bases. The CDR3 runs 15 residues. The V and J ends lost 5 bases and 5 bases, in that order; junction bases with no gene match: 8. In germline, CDR1 is LNHDA, CDR2 SQIVND (reference sequence). CDR3 coding DNA: TGTGCCAGTAGTCTTCCGGGACAGCTGAATGAAAAACTGTTTTTT. It specifies CASSLPGQLNEKLFF.

The chain uses TRBV2 and TRBJ2-3, with 7 bases fitting TRBD2. Germline V gives CDR1 SNHLY, CDR2 FYNNEI. Trimming cost V 3 bases and J 5 bases; bases outside gene matches: 5. CDR3 length: 14 amino acids. CDR3 sequence: CASSEAGDVDTQYF. CDR3 DNA sequence: TGTGCCAGCAGTGAGGCGGGAGACGTAGATACGCAGTATTTT.

The genes are TRBV11-2 and TRBJ2-5, with 7 nucleotides matching TRBD2. CDR3 size: 15 residues. Looked up from germline, CDR1 is SGHAT and CDR2 is FQNNGV. Trimming cost V 1 base and J 4 bases; bases outside gene matches: 6. The CDR3 DNA follows: TGTGCCAGCAGCTTAGTGGGCGGGAGAGGAGAGACCCAGTACTTC. Protein product: CASSLVGGRGETQYF. The full variable domain, with the rest looked up from reference TRBV11-2 and TRBJ2-5, is EAGVAQSPRYKIIEKRQSVAFWCNPISGHATLYWYQQILGQGPKLLIQFQNNGVVDDSQLPKDRFSAERLKGVDSTLKIQPAKLEDSAVYLCASSLVGGRGETQYFGPGTRLLVL.

The gene calls are TRBV2 and TRBJ1-1; 7 positions match TRBD1. The junction had 8 bases not matched to a gene; V was cut back by 4 bases and J by 6 bases. The germline V gene encodes CDR1 SNHLY and CDR2 FYNNEI. The CDR3 spans 14 residues. CDR3 nucleotides: TGTGCCAGCAGTGGCCTACAGGGGCAGGCTGAAGCTTTCTTT. This codes for CASSGLQGQAEAFF.

The V gene is TRBV28, the J gene TRBJ2-7; 11 nucleotides line up with TRBD2. Germline CDR1 and CDR2: MDHEN and SYDVKM. This CDR3 is 16 amino acids long. Losses at the gene ends were 2 bases for V and 3 bases for J; bases not matched to a gene: 6. The CDR3, as DNA: TGTGCCAGCAGTTTACGCGGGACTAGCGGTCGCTACGAGCAGTACTTC. Translation gives CASSLRGTSGRYEQYF.